This TCR beta chain was sequenced for a study of early T cells in non-severe SARS-CoV-2 infection. Whole-study context: Bulk RNA isolated from unsorted whole blood underwent sequencing; chains were not paired.

Trimming stripped 2 bases from V and 1 base from J, with 11 bases between. CDR1 KGHDR and CDR2 SFDVKD come from the germline V gene. The length of the CDR3 is 16 residues. This clonotype was seen repeatedly, ten times or more. MiXCR, run by TCRdb on the 5' RACE reads, gives a single entry per CDR3 protein. The table has 55,000 to 75,000 distinct CDR3 sequences, less than 12% seen once; the top ten hold 15% to 18%. V usage is TRBV24-1 and J usage is TRBJ1-5; the D gene is possibly TRBD1 (5 bases). This material consisted of whole blood, taken at baseline. This TCR came from an adult who was a healthcare worker with PCR-confirmed SARS-CoV-2 infection or an uninfected control (not recorded which). The CDR3 is CATSDSGTGSNQPQHF. The CDR3 DNA is TGTGCCACCAGTGATTCGGGGACGGGGAGCAATCAGCCCCAGCATTTT.